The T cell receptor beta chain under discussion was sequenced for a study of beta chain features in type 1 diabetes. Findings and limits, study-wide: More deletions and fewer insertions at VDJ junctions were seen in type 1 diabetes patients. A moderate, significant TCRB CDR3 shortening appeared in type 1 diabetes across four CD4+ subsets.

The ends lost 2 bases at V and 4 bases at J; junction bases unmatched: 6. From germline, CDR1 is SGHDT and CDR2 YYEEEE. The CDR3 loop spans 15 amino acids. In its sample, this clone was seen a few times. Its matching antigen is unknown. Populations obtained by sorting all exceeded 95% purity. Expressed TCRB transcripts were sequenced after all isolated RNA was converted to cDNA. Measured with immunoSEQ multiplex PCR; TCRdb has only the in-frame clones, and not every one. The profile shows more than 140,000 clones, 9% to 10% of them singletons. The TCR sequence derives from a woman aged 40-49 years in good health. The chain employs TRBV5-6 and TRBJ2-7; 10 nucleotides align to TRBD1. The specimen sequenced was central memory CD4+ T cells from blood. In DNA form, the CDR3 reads TGTGCCAGCAGCTTTCGGGGACAGGGGATTTACGAGCAGTACTTC. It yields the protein CASSFRGQGIYEQYF.